This T cell receptor beta chain was sequenced for a study of T cell changes during pregnancy in multiple sclerosis. Produced via immunoSEQ multiplex PCR; TCRdb's table is partial and in-frame only. The sample lists 70,000 to 95,000 clones; roughly 93% were seen once. V was shortened by 1 base and J by 5 bases, with 14 bases between the two germline ends. Germline V gene sequence: CDR1 LNHDA, CDR2 SQIVND (reference sequence). This CDR3 spans 15 amino acids. V is TRBV19 and J is TRBJ2-5, with D unclear. This TCR was sampled from a female donor in good health, enrolled as a control in a pregnancy study. The specimen comprised peripheral blood, sampled in the second trimester of pregnancy. CDR3 protein: CASSIGGQLRETQYF. The CDR3 DNA follows: TGTGCCAGTAGTATAGGCGGCCAGCTACGGGAGACCCAGTACTTC.